The rows below give T cell receptor beta chains drawn from one sample of a study of blood T cells in healthy people across ages. Using its own MiXCR run on the 5' RACE reads, TCRdb lists one record per CDR3 protein. The table includes 1.5 million to 2 million distinct CDR3 sequences, less than 50% detected once. Sequenced sample: blood. All receptors come from a woman between 40 and 50 years old in good health. The CDR3 runs from the conserved cysteine through the conserved F or W. D genes are given only for firm matches. Clone size appears in some rows only: once, few, many, or a class for an expanded clone.

CSGQKEQETQYF TGCAGTGGTCAGAAAGAACAAGAGACCCAGTACTTC NA TRBJ2-5 TRBV20-1 NA
CASSLSLAGTEAFF TGTGCCAGCAGCTTATCCCTGGCGGGGACTGAAGCTTTCTTT NA TRBJ1-1 TRBV11-2 NA
CATDPGQGPYEQYF TGTGCCACCGACCCGGGACAGGGACCCTACGAGCAGTACTTC NA TRBJ2-7 TRBV28 TRBD1
CASRTGSDIQYF TGTGCCAGCAGGACCGGGTCCGACATTCAGTACTTC few TRBJ2-4 TRBV7-2 NA
CASSRTRWRGNQETQYF TGTGCCAGCAGCCGCACACGGTGGCGGGGGAACCAAGAGACCCAGTACTTC NA TRBJ2-5 TRBV7-2 TRBD2
CASSLQASGPPTDTQYF TGTGCCAGCAGCTTACAGGCTAGCGGACCTCCCACAGATACGCAGTATTTT NA TRBJ2-3 TRBV7-3 TRBD2
CASSLSTSGGHREQFF TGTGCCAGCAGCCTCTCGACTAGCGGGGGGCATAGGGAGCAGTTCTTC few TRBJ2-1 TRBV3-1 TRBD2
CASSLVSGGYTDTQYF TGTGCCAGCAGCCTTGTTAGCGGGGGGTACACAGATACGCAGTATTTT NA TRBJ2-3 TRBV7-2 TRBD2
CASSLRTDWQETQYF TGTGCCAGCAGCCTCCGGACAGATTGGCAAGAGACCCAGTACTTC few TRBJ2-5 TRBV7-9 NA
CASSYRDRATEAFF TGTGCCAGCAGTTACCGGGACAGGGCCACTGAAGCTTTCTTT NA TRBJ1-1 TRBV6-6 TRBD1
CANSPTPGQTDTQYF TGCGCCAACAGCCCAACCCCGGGACAGACAGATACGCAGTATTTT NA TRBJ2-3 TRBV4-3 TRBD1
CAISEAGQGGYTF TGTGCCATCAGTGAAGCCGGACAGGGTGGCTACACCTTC few TRBJ1-2 TRBV10-3 TRBD1
CASRKRGGTGVETQYF TGTGCCAGCAGAAAACGCGGTGGGACAGGGGTAGAGACCCAGTACTTC few TRBJ2-5 TRBV6-5 TRBD1
CASSYPPWGNEYYGYTF TGTGCCAGCAGTTACCCACCGTGGGGGAATGAGTACTATGGCTACACCTTC NA TRBJ1-2 TRBV6-2/TRBV6-3 NA
CASSPRPGGPLHF TGTGCCAGCAGTCCCCGACCGGGCGGACCCCTCCACTTT NA TRBJ1-6 TRBV12-3/TRBV12-4 NA
CSAPDRVTAFF TGCAGTGCTCCGGACAGGGTAACTGCTTTCTTT NA TRBJ1-1 TRBV20-1 TRBD1
CASSPQAGGTKNIQYF TGTGCCAGCAGCCCTCAGGCGGGCGGGACCAAAAACATTCAGTACTTC NA TRBJ2-4 TRBV7-2 NA
CASSLREADEKLFF TGTGCCAGCAGTTTAAGAGAAGCCGACGAAAAACTGTTTTTT NA TRBJ1-4 TRBV12-3/TRBV12-4 NA
CASRLGTLAYEQYF TGTGCCAGCAGGCTCGGGACGTTGGCCTACGAGCAGTACTTC NA TRBJ2-7 TRBV6-5 NA
CASSLFLGTATNEKLFF TGTGCCAGCAGCTTATTTCTTGGGACAGCAACTAATGAAAAACTGTTTTTT few TRBJ1-4 TRBV7-9 TRBD1
CSARETRQETQYF TGCAGTGCTAGAGAGACAAGACAAGAGACCCAGTACTTC NA TRBJ2-5 TRBV20-1 NA
CASSPGTVVREQFF TGTGCCAGCAGCCCTGGGACAGTTGTACGTGAGCAGTTCTTC NA TRBJ2-1 TRBV6-5 TRBD1
CASSQDSASYNEQFF TGCGCCAGCAGCCAAGATAGCGCCTCCTACAATGAGCAGTTCTTC NA TRBJ2-1 TRBV4-3 NA
CASSPAGGASNEQFF TGTGCCAGCAGCCCCGCCGGGGGGGCTTCGAATGAGCAGTTCTTC NA TRBJ2-1 TRBV7-9 TRBD2
CASDRLGTGALEQYF TGTGCCAGCGACCGGCTTGGGACAGGGGCTCTCGAGCAGTACTTC once TRBJ2-7 TRBV5-6 TRBD1
CASRWPGEKLFF TGTGCCAGCAGGTGGCCGGGGGAAAAACTGTTTTTT NA TRBJ1-4 TRBV28 NA
CASSLEISGAGANVLTF TGTGCCAGCAGCTTAGAAATTTCAGGGGCGGGGGCCAACGTCCTGACTTTC NA TRBJ2-6 TRBV7-6 NA
CASREQGVNTEAFF TGTGCCAGCAGGGAACAGGGGGTGAACACTGAAGCTTTCTTT once TRBJ1-1 TRBV2 TRBD1